Listed here is a single T cell receptor beta chain. It lacks a known antigen. Qualities for individual bases were not recorded, and no much larger clone is one base off. This record belongs to a study of blood T cells in healthy people across ages (dated by TCRdb to 2013 to 2016). For the wider study: In model experiments, template switching captured about one uniquely barcoded TCR beta cDNA molecule for every two T cells. To avoid experimental bias, donors of different ages were spread randomly across the sequencing lanes. To track age-related changes in TCR beta repertoire diversity, the study relied on deep sequencing normalized with unique cDNA molecular identifiers. The donors were split into four age groups: young (average 16 years), middle-aged (39), aged (approximately 60) and long-lived (about 82). Using the same blood draw, the study looked at two additional independent replicas of 1 million unique cDNA reads for two donors, one aged 18 to 30 and the other aged 80 or older. Points the paper makes about the study in general: As age increased, observed TCR beta diversity per million T cells dropped in a roughly linear way, and a significant reduction was already evident by age about 40. Because donor CMV infection status was unknown, age-related changes in expanded clonotypes were potentially confounded. Bulk unsorted PBMC profiling prevented conclusive comparison of naive and antigen-experienced compartments. Estimates of total diversity based on one million sequenced T cells were regarded as lower bounds and as underestimates. There was a strong correlation between observed TCR beta diversity and the percentage of naive T cells measured by flow cytometry. The long-lived group showed more naive CD4+ T cells, fewer expanded clones and increased TCR diversity than the aged group, suggesting age selection.

Donors were 39 systemically healthy Caucasian individuals from Russia aged roughly 6 to 95 years. Each donor gave approximately 9.3 milliliters of peripheral blood, collected into EDTA-treated Vacutainer tubes. Ficoll-Paque density-gradient centrifugation was used to isolate PBMCs, with at least 6 million obtained per sample. Trizol reagent was used to extract total RNA from the PBMCs, yielding at least 5.5 micrograms per sample. For every donor, flow cytometry on a PBMC aliquot measured the percentage of naive CD45RAhigh/CD27high T cells. The protocol used for the library was 5' RACE. Sequenced using an Illumina HiSeq 2500. A second PCR of about 7 to 12 cycles was run with a J-beta primer mix and a sample-barcoded 5' primer. A template-switch 5' adaptor carrying 12 random nucleotides introduced a unique molecular identifier onto each TCR beta cDNA molecule. Each sample yielded at least 3 million CDR3-containing paired-end reads. First-strand cDNA synthesis was performed from all RNA using the Mint cDNA synthesis kit, with priming by a TRBC-specific oligonucleotide. Following uracil-DNA glycosylase treatment, all cDNA underwent a first 18-cycle PCR with the universal primers M1SS and BC2_uni_R. Per the source publication's procedure: For normalization, 1 million high-quality reads, each with a distinct molecular identifier, were randomly selected from each sample. Instead of being binned into consensus sequences, reads that shared molecular identifiers were thrown out. CDR3 identification, clonotype clustering and error correction used MiTCR with a Q25 quality threshold and the strictest error-elimination algorithm. A nonparametric unseen species model using Euler transformation provided a lower-bound estimate of total TCR beta diversity. TCRdb itself trimmed the public reads at Q25 with fastp, ran MiXCR and retained productive beta chains. Identical CDR3 proteins give one entry, which carries the most common genes and DNA. TCRdb's processing, not the authors' own work, is the source of the V and J calls. In this sample the table shows about 730,000 distinct CDR3 sequences, 35% to 45% of which occur a single time. Roughly 19% of the sample rests with the top ten.

The sequence derives from a woman aged 55-70 years in good health. The sequenced material came from blood.

The DNA sequence reads TGCAGTGCTAGGGAACCGGGAGCGAACACTGAAGCTTTCTTT. It translates as CSAREPGANTEAFF. Here the chain combines TRBV20-1 and TRBJ1-1; the D gene is not confidently resolved. The V and J ends are trimmed by 3 bases and 1 base, leaving 12 bases between them. Measured from the cysteine to the phenylalanine, the CDR3 is 14 residues long. Only the CDR3 region is kept as DNA, spanning 42 bases read in frame from base 1. Sequences DFQATT (CDR1) and SNEGSKA (CDR2) are obtained from the germline V gene (reference sequence).